Below, one TCR beta chain is given with its context. Reverse transcription of roughly 0.45 to 1 ug RNA was carried out with random hexamers. TCRdb re-derived calls from the immunoSEQ multiplex PCR reads in MiXCR, one entry per CDR3 protein. Of approximately 150,000 distinct CDR3 sequences in the sample, about 94% were seen once. These data originate in a study of CD8 T cells in Susac syndrome. The TCR was taken from a human donor in good health. Sequencing was performed on CD4+ T cells from PBMCs.

CDR3 residues: CASSLGTGLEGEQYF. CDR3 sequence (DNA): TGTGCCAGCAGCTTAGGTACAGGGTTGGAGGGCGAGCAGTACTTC. The chain uses TRBV7-8 and TRBJ2-7; tentatively, D is TRBD1 or TRBD2 (6 bases each). Germline V gives CDR1 SGHVS, CDR2 FQNEAQ. Trimming took off 1 base at V and 6 bases at J, with 16 bases between the two ends. CDR3 length equals 15 residues.